The entry that follows covers one T cell receptor (beta chain) sequence. The data are from a study of blood T cell repertoires in COVID-19. On the study more broadly: T cells, B-cell-depleted T cells, or PBMCs provided the cDNA or gDNA that served as material.

Profiling relied on immunoSEQ multiplex PCR, and the TCRdb table lists in-frame clones only, not all of them. Among around 440,000 clones listed, roughly 88% were seen once. V was trimmed by 2 bases and J by 8 bases, leaving 9 bases between them. The CDR3 spans 12 residues. Looked up from germline, CDR1 is MNHEY and CDR2 is SVGAGI. The sequence was collected from a woman in her forties or fifties with COVID-19, enrolled during active disease. The V call is TRBV6-5, the J call TRBJ1-2, with D tentatively TRBD1 (6 bases). The source material was peripheral blood. The CDR3 is CASSYDRLGYTF. The DNA for the CDR3 is TGTGCCAGCAGTTACGACAGGCTCGGCTACACCTTC.